The 15 T cell receptor beta chains presented below share a single source sample, sequenced in a study of long-term antiretroviral therapy in people with HIV. At survey level, the immunoSEQ assay was run in its v3.0 version. Measured with immunoSEQ multiplex PCR; TCRdb has only the in-frame clones, and not every one. This table has 25,000 to 35,000 clones, almost 97% appearing once. Here the sequenced sample was unsorted PBMCs, taken 6.9 years after starting antiretroviral therapy. These receptors all come from a man aged 25 to 40 with HIV.

The chain recombines TRBV15 with TRBJ1-6; TRBD1 might be the D (6 bases). This CDR3 has 14 amino acids. Germline V CDR1 and CDR2: LNHNV, YYDKDF (reference sequence). V was cut by 3 bases and J by 8 bases, with 11 bases left in between. The chain's CDR3 is CATSSGDTHSPLHF. CDR3 sequence (DNA): TGTGCCACCAGCAGCGGGGACACGCATTCACCCCTCCACTTT.

This chain uses TRBV2 with TRBJ2-6; D may correspond to TRBD1 or TRBD2 (5 bases each). V gave up 4 bases and J gave up 0 bases, with 16 bases separating them. Germline lookup yields CDR1 SNHLY and CDR2 FYNNEI. The CDR3 length is 18 residues. Here the CDR3 reads CASSVWILGTSGANVLTF. The CDR3 DNA sequence: TGTGCCAGCAGTGTTTGGATATTAGGGACCTCTGGGGCCAACGTCCTGACTTTC.

V and J are TRBV4-3 and TRBJ2-7, with 9 bases lining up with TRBD2. CDR1 is LGHNA and CDR2 is YSLEER in the germline V gene. Germline trimming cut 0 bases from V and 4 bases from J; bases unmatched to any gene: 4. CDR3 length: 15 residues. The CDR3 protein is CASSQDPLAGYEQYF. As DNA, the CDR3 is TGCGCCAGCAGCCAAGACCCCCTAGCGGGGTACGAGCAGTACTTC.

V and J are TRBV4-3 and TRBJ2-2; 10 nucleotides match TRBD2. Germline V gene sequence: CDR1 LGHNA, CDR2 YSLEER. V lost 0 bases and J lost 4; bases outside the gene matches: 11. The CDR3 consists of 19 residues. The CDR3 loop is CASSQDSSGRARATGELFF. The CDR3, as DNA: TGCGCCAGCAGCCAAGATTCCAGCGGGAGGGCGAGGGCCACCGGGGAGCTGTTTTTT.

The chain combines TRBV7-8 with TRBJ2-7; D is possibly TRBD1 (7 bases). V lost 1 base and J 3 bases, leaving 16 bases between the germline ends. This CDR3 comprises 16 residues. Germline CDR1 and CDR2: SGHVS and FQNEAQ. CDR3 sequence: CASSLGGAGQSYEQYF. The CDR3 DNA sequence: TGTGCCAGCAGCTTAGGGGGGGCGGGACAGAGCTACGAGCAGTACTTC.

This chain links TRBV13 with TRBJ2-5; no firm D call. Germline V gene lookup returns CDR1 PRHDT and CDR2 FYEKMQ (reference sequence). CDR3 length equals 13 residues. The V gene lost 5 bases and the J gene lost 3 bases, with 10 bases spanning the gap. CDR3 sequence: CASSRRIKETQYF. The CDR3 coding sequence is TGTGCCAGCAGCCGACGGATTAAAGAGACCCAGTACTTC.

This clone appeared a single time. V is TRBV11-1 and J is TRBJ2-7, with TRBD2 matching 7 bases. V dropped 7 bases and J dropped 3; count of bases not matched to a gene: 12. CDR3 size: 15 residues. Germline CDR1 is SGHAT and CDR2 is FQDESV (reference sequence). The CDR3 here is CASKAGRGRVYEQYF. The CDR3 nucleotides read TGTGCCAGCAAAGCTGGGAGGGGAAGAGTCTACGAGCAGTACTTC.

This clone was recorded only once. V is TRBV28 and J is TRBJ2-5, with 10 bases aligning to TRBD1. Germline assignment: CDR1 MDHEN and CDR2 SYDVKM. V gave up 5 bases and J gave up 7 bases; unmatched junction bases: 7. The CDR3 consists of 14 residues. The CDR3 region is CASSPDRGEVTQYF. DNA for the CDR3: TGTGCCAGCAGTCCGGACAGGGGGGAAGTGACCCAGTACTTC.

V is TRBV5-4 and J is TRBJ1-1, with no clear D. With 6 bases removed from V and 0 bases from J, the gap between germline ends came to 9 bases. In germline, CDR1 is SGHNT, CDR2 YYREEE (reference sequence). The CDR3 spans 13 residues. In nucleotides, the CDR3 is TGTGCCAGCAATAGAGAAATGAACACTGAAGCTTTCTTT. It is translated as CASNREMNTEAFF. The whole variable domain, filled in from reference TRBV5-4 and TRBJ1-1, reads ETGVTQSPTHLIKTRGQQVTLRCSSQSGHNTVSWYQQALGQGPQFIFQYYREEENGRGNFPPRFSGLQFPNYSSELNVNALELDDSALYLCASNREMNTEAFFGQGTRLTVV.

The J gene is TRBJ2-7, the V gene TRBV4-3, with D perhaps matching TRBD2 (5 bases). Trimming stripped 0 bases from V and 0 bases from J, with 15 bases between. This CDR3 spans 17 amino acids. The germline CDR1 and CDR2 sequences are LGHNA and YSLEER. CDR3 sequence: CASSQDARGHSSYEQYF. CDR3 coding DNA: TGCGCCAGCAGCCAAGATGCCCGGGGTCACAGCTCCTACGAGCAGTACTTC.

The table lists this clone with a count of one. The rearrangement uses TRBV6-1 and TRBJ1-1, with D possibly being TRBD1 (5 bases). The CDR3 extends over 15 amino acids. Trimming removed 2 bases at V and 5 bases at J, with 15 bases between. Germline V gene data show CDR1 as MNHNS and CDR2 as SASEGT. This chain's CDR3 is CASSERRRGGTEAFF. The CDR3 bases are TGTGCCAGCAGTGAACGTAGGCGGGGGGGGACTGAAGCTTTCTTT.

The chain employs TRBV7-9 and TRBJ2-3; 8 bases map to TRBD2. CDR1 and CDR2 (germline): SEHNR, FQNEAQ (reference sequence). The J segment lost 7 bases and the V segment lost 4 bases, leaving 13 bases of the junction unmatched. CDR3 length: 16 residues. CDR3 in DNA: TGTGCCAGCAGCTCCACCAGGGGCGGGGGGAGGAATACGCAGTATTTT. Amino acids: CASSSTRGGGRNTQYF.

This chain links TRBV5-4 with TRBJ1-1, with 7 bases that match TRBD1. The CDR3 consists of 12 residues. The V and J ends lost 3 bases and 6 bases, in that order; junction bases with no gene match: 2. CDR1 is SGHNT and CDR2 is YYREEE in the germline V gene (reference sequence). The DNA of the CDR3 is TGTGCCAGCAGCTGGCAGGGGGCTGAAGCTTTCTTT. As protein: CASSWQGAEAFF.

The chain uses TRBV27 and TRBJ1-1; D is undetermined. Germline V gene data show CDR1 as MNHEY and CDR2 as SMNVEV (reference sequence). The CDR3 has 13 amino acids. Trimming stripped 3 bases from V and 2 bases from J, with 7 bases between. For the CDR3, the DNA is TGTGCCAGCAGTTTTGCGAGTAACACTGAAGCTTTCTTT. Encoded protein: CASSFASNTEAFF.

The V and J genes are TRBV27 and TRBJ2-5, with D perhaps TRBD1 or TRBD2 (6 bases each). Trimming cost V 6 bases and J 5 bases, with 22 bases left between them. The V gene's germline CDR1 is MNHEY and CDR2 SMNVEV (reference sequence). The length of the CDR3 is 16 residues. Written as DNA, the CDR3 is TGTGCCAGCAGGCGGAGGGGGGCGGCTACGGGGGAGACCCAGTACTTC. Protein sequence: CASRRRGAATGETQYF.